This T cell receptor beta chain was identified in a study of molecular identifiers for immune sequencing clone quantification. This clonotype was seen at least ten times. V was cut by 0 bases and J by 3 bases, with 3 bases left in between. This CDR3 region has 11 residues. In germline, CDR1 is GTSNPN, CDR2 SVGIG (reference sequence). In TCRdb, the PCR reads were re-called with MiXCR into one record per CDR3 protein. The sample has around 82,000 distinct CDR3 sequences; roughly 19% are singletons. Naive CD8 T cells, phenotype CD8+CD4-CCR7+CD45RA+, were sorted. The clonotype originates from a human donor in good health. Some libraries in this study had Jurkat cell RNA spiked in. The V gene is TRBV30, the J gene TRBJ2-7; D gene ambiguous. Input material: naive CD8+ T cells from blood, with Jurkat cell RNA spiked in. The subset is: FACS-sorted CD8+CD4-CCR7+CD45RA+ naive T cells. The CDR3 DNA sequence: TGTGCCTGGAGTGTAAGCTACGAGCAGTACTTC. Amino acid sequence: CAWSVSYEQYF.